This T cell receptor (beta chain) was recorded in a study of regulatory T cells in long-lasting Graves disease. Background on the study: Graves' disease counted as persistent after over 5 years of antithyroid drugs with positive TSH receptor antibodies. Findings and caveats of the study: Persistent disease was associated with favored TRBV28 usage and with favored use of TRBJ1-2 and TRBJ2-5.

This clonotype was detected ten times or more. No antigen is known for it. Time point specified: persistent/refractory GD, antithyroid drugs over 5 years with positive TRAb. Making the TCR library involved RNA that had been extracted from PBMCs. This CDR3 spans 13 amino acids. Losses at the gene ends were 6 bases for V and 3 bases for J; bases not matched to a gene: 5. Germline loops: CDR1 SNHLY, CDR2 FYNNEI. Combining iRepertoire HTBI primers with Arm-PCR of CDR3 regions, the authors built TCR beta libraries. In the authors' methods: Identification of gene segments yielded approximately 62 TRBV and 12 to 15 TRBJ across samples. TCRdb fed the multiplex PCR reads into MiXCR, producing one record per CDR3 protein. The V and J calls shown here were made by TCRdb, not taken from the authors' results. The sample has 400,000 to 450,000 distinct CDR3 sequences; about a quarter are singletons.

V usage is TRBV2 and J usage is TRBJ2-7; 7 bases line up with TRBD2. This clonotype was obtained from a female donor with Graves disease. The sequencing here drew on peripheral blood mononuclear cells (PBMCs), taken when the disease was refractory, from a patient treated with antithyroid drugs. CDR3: CASRLGGNYEQYF. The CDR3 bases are TGTGCCAGCAGGTTGGGAGGGAACTACGAGCAGTACTTC.